Below, 9 T cell receptor beta chains from the same sample are listed, as sequenced in a study of CD8 T cells in ankylosing spondylitis. Each CDR3 protein gets one entry after TCRdb re-called the 5' RACE reads with MiXCR. The sample lists 250,000 or so distinct CDR3 sequences, more than 20% occurring once. The specimen sequenced was blood, either unsorted or a sorted T cell fraction (not recorded which). Source of these receptors: a male donor with ankylosing spondylitis or in good health (not recorded which).

This clonotype appeared many times. The DNA for the CDR3 is TGTGCCAGCAGTTTAGCGCGAGTCCCCCCAGATACGCAGTATTTT. The encoded protein is CASSLARVPPDTQYF. The V and J genes are TRBV12-3 or TRBV12-4 and TRBJ2-3; D not certain. V lost 0 bases and J lost 4, with 11 bases in between. The CDR3 contains 15 residues.

This clonotype was seen a handful of times. The gene calls are TRBV20-1 and TRBJ2-3; weak D call: TRBD1 (7 bases). The CDR3 runs 14 residues. Germline V gene lookup returns CDR1 DFQATT and CDR2 SNEGSKA (reference sequence). Trimming left V 1 base short and J 3 bases short, with 11 bases between. The CDR3 is CSARVRGRTDTQYF. The CDR3 coding sequence is TGCAGTGCTAGAGTCAGGGGGAGGACAGATACGCAGTATTTT.

CDR3 in amino acids: CASSLGRGDTIYF. CDR3 DNA sequence: TGTGCCAGCAGTTTGGGCAGGGGAGACACCATATATTTT. V usage is TRBV12-3 or TRBV12-4 and J usage is TRBJ1-3, with a possible D match to TRBD1 (6 bases). The CDR3 is made up of 13 amino acids. Between the trimmed V and J ends, which lost 3 bases and 8 bases, there was a span of 11 bases.

In this sample, this clonotype turned up a few times. The V gene is TRBV12-3 or TRBV12-4, the J gene TRBJ1-2; D gene unclear. V gave up 3 bases and J gave up 6 bases, with 11 bases separating them. CDR3 size: 13 residues. CDR3 region: CASSFAPADGYTF. The DNA for the CDR3 is TGTGCCAGCAGTTTCGCCCCGGCGGATGGCTACACCTTC.

The V and J genes are TRBV20-1 and TRBJ2-5; D may correspond to TRBD1 or TRBD2 (5 bases each). CDR1 DFQATT and CDR2 SNEGSKA come from the germline V gene (reference sequence). There are 15 residues in the CDR3. Trimming cost V 5 bases and J 3 bases, with 19 bases left between them. Here the CDR3 DNA reads TGCAGTGCTCCCCGCCCCGGGACGGCTAAAGAGACCCAGTACTTC. Translated: CSAPRPGTAKETQYF.

The chain joins TRBV5-1 to TRBJ1-6; D is uncertain. Trimming cost V 3 bases and J 0 bases, with 13 bases left between them. The CDR3 is made up of 17 amino acids. Germline V gene lookup returns CDR1 SGHRS and CDR2 YFSETQ. The CDR3 region has the DNA TGCGCCAGCAGCTGGACCGACCGGAACTCCTATAATTCACCCCTCCACTTT. Translating it yields CASSWTDRNSYNSPLHF.

V is TRBV7-2 and J is TRBJ2-3; TRBD1 agrees at 11 bases. Germline V gene data show CDR1 as SGHTA and CDR2 as FQGNSA. The CDR3 loop spans 15 amino acids. The V segment lost 5 bases and the J segment 7 bases; nucleotides outside the gene matches: 8. The CDR3 loop is CASSATGTGGNTQYF. CDR3 coding DNA: TGTGCCAGCAGCGCAACCGGGACAGGGGGGAATACGCAGTATTTT.

This rearrangement joins TRBV6-1 to TRBJ2-2; 9 bases fit TRBD1. Germline V gene sequence: CDR1 MNHNS, CDR2 SASEGT. This CDR3 region has 14 residues. V shed 6 bases and J 5 bases; nucleotides not matched to a gene: 4. CDR3 amino acids: CASSWDRDTGELFF. The CDR3 DNA reads TGTGCCAGCAGCTGGGACAGGGATACCGGGGAGCTGTTTTTT.

This clonotype was detected many times. This sequence joins TRBV11-2 and TRBJ2-5; tentatively, D is TRBD2 (5 bases). Germline V CDR1 and CDR2: SGHAT, FQNNGV. V shed 5 bases and J shed 5 bases, with 12 bases lying between them. This CDR3 region has 13 residues. This CDR3 is CASSRASYETQYF. The CDR3 bases are TGTGCCAGCAGCCGCGCTAGCTATGAGACCCAGTACTTC.